This TCR beta chain was captured in a study of OX40 agonist ivuxolimab in advanced cancers. Germline assignment: CDR1 MDHEN and CDR2 SYDVKM. CDR3 length: 16 residues. The ends were cut back, 4 bases at V and 0 bases at J, with 13 bases in the middle. The study's findings and limits: Expanded clones belonging to CD8+ T cells outnumbered, on average, those of CD4+. Both CD4+ and CD8+ T cell populations in blood had undergone clonal expansion by week 6 at 0.1 to 3.0 mg/kg. The 0.1-3.0 mg/kg partial responders had among the lowest clonal expansion.

Some clones are missing from TCRdb's copy, which holds only in-frame ones; the method was immunoSEQ multiplex PCR. The sample contains 33,000 or so clones, about 87% of which appear only once. This clone was picked up one time. The target antigen is unknown. The sequencing here drew on CD4+ or CD8+ T cells sorted from blood, taken in a trial of the OX40 agonist ivuxolimab. The TCR sequence derives from an adult with an advanced solid tumor such as melanoma, head and neck, liver or kidney cancer. V is TRBV28 and J is TRBJ1-3; D unclear. This CDR3 reads CASSSPIAGSGNTIYF. The DNA of the CDR3 is TGTGCCAGCAGTTCCCCCATCGCAGGCTCTGGAAACACCATATATTTT.